This T cell receptor beta chain originates from a study of T cells expressing NK-cell markers. General observations from the study: NKG2C+ dominant clonotypes from roughly 6 donors made up roughly 1.0-7.0% of CD8+ T cells. There remained a lack of clarity about HCMV specificity of expanded NKG2C+ T cell clones.

This clonotype counts as medium-sized by frequency. The antigen is undetermined. cDNA encoding TCR beta was synthesized via 5'RACE template switching incorporating UMIs. TCRdb reworked the 5' RACE reads into one entry per CDR3 protein, no DNA. The listing contains around 140,000 distinct CDR3 sequences. This CDR3 is 13 amino acids long. Germline V CDR1 and CDR2: DFQATT, SNEGSKA (reference sequence). The genes are TRBV20-1 and TRBJ2-3. The receptor was derived from a man aged 18 to 30 in good health. The sequencing input was blood T cells: a sorted CD56 or NKG2C T cell subset, CD4+ or CD8+ T cells, or bulk PBMC T cells (not recorded which). Here the CDR3 reads CSARVLGLDTQYF.